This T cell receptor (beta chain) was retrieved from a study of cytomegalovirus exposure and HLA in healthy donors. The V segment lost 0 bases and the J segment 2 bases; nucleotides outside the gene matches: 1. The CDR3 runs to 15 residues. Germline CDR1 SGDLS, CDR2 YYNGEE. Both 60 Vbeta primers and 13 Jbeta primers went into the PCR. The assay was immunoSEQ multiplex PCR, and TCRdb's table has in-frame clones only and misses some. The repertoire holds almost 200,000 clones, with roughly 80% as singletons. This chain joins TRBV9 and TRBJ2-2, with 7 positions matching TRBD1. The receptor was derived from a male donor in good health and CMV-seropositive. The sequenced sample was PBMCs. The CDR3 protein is CASSVGQGNTGELFF. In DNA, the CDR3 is TGTGCCAGCAGCGTAGGACAGGGCAACACCGGGGAGCTGTTTTTT.